A selection of T cell receptor beta chains follows, all from one sample in a study of T cell changes during pregnancy in multiple sclerosis. Produced via immunoSEQ multiplex PCR; TCRdb's table is partial and in-frame only. The profile shows approximately 70,000 clones, about 90% of them singletons. Sequenced material: peripheral blood, taken in the second trimester of pregnancy. The receptor set was obtained from a female donor in good health, enrolled as a control in a pregnancy study. Both conserved end residues are trimmed from each CDR3.

j_call v_call cdr3_aa
TRBJ2-2 TRBV7-9 ASSLDRRETGELF
TRBJ1-2 TRBV21-1 ASNRQYGYT
TRBJ2-1 TRBV7-9 ASSLVLAGPRGQF
TRBJ2-7 TRBV7-8 ASSPRGGGEQY
TRBJ2-3 TRBV30 AWSEGQNYDTQY
TRBJ1-6 TRBV5-8 ASSPLQGASNSPLH
TRBJ2-3 TRBV21-1 ASSKARGSLTDTQY
TRBJ2-7 TRBV18 ASSRTGTASYEQY
TRBJ1-4 TRBV9 ASSPGQGADATNEKLF
TRBJ1-1 TRBV28 ASRLPGQGALDTEAF
TRBJ2-7 TRBV5-6 ASSWRRGSYEQY
TRBJ1-6 TRBV5-1 ASSSDRESPLH
TRBJ2-7 TRBV19 ASSIQGRGSYEQY
TRBJ1-3 TRBV15 ATSREQGFGNTIY
TRBJ1-5 TRBV28 ASMIPQGSMQPQH
TRBJ1-4 TRBV28 ASSFRYNEKLF
TRBJ2-1 TRBV11-2 ASSLGAGIYNEQF
TRBJ2-1 TRBV5-8 ASSILAGGPNEQF
TRBJ2-3 TRBV9 ASSVVSGGATSTDTQY
TRBJ1-1 TRBV5-1 ASSLAQGNAEAF
TRBJ2-2 TRBV5-1 ASSSASSGGVAGELF
TRBJ2-3 TRBV5-4 ASSLAGLAFGEGRGDTQY
TRBJ2-1 TRBV30 AWENRADEQF
TRBJ2-1 TRBV2 ASRSGSSYNEQF
TRBJ2-1 TRBV19 ASRGLAGGETNEQF
TRBJ1-3 TRBV5-4 ASSQPAQGMTNTIY
TRBJ2-3 TRBV6-6 ASSYGGADTDTQY
TRBJ2-3 TRBV6-1 ASRGLAGSDTQY
TRBJ2-5 TRBV29-1 SVVQGVRAQY
TRBJ2-3 TRBV29-1 SGGTSGGDTQY
TRBJ1-1 TRBV7-8 ASSWGRDTEAF
TRBJ2-5 TRBV5-1 ASSTGHKTQY
TRBJ2-3 TRBV18 ASSSTNTDTQY
TRBJ2-1 TRBV5-1 ASRGGRARNEQF
TRBJ2-7 TRBV4-1 ASAGTGDYEQY
TRBJ2-1 TRBV19 ASSISGLSYNEQF
TRBJ1-3 TRBV4-2 ASSQDSGVGNTIY
TRBJ1-2 TRBV28 ASSSQGEYYGYT
TRBJ1-2 TRBV6-6 ASSGDSNYGYT
TRBJ1-3 TRBV28 ASSLREDTIY
TRBJ1-1 TRBV9 ASSVARGSTEAF
TRBJ1-5 TRBV2 ASSADRSSNQPQH
TRBJ2-1 TRBV4-2 ASSHGLAGTMEQF
TRBJ1-5 TRBV9 ASSVGGGTGPQH
TRBJ2-5 TRBV10-3 AISESGGTQETQY
TRBJ1-2 TRBV25-1 ASSVSRTGLEAGGYT
TRBJ2-5 TRBV15 ATSRDDRGLVGETQY
TRBJ1-1 TRBV28 ASRPGANTEAF
TRBJ2-7 TRBV27 ASSPLQTYEQY
TRBJ2-3 TRBV19 ASVPGQGDTQY